The T cell receptor (beta chain) under discussion was sequenced for a study of glioma-infiltrating T cells after dendritic cell vaccination. Study details: Dendritic cell vaccine was injected intradermally three times, biweekly.

Time point meaning: after dendritic cell vaccination, including at tumor progression/relapse. Sequencing was performed with immunoSEQ multiplex PCR; in TCRdb, only in-frame clones are kept and a portion is missing. The sample carries around 78,000 clones, 75% to 90% recorded once. The CDR3 is 15 amino acids. The V gene's germline CDR1 is SGHTA and CDR2 FQGNSA. Trimming removed 5 bases at V and 1 base at J, with 14 bases between. This specimen was blood, taken after dendritic cell vaccination. This TCR was sampled from a human donor with glioblastoma. V usage is TRBV7-2 and J usage is TRBJ1-1, with D possibly TRBD1 on 6 matching bases. The CDR3: CASSHPPTGNTEAFF. The CDR3 coding sequence is TGTGCCAGCAGCCACCCCCCGACAGGGAACACTGAAGCTTTCTTT.